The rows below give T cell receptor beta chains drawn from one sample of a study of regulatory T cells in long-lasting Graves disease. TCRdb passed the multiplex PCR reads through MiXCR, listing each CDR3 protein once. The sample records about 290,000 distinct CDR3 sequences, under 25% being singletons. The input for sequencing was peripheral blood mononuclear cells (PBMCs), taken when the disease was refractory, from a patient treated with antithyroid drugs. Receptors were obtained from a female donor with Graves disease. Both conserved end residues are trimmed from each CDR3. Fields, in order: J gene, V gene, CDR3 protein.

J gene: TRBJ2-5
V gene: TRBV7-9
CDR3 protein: ASSITDPGPVEETQY

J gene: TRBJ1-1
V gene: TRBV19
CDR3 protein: ASRGPGGGFTEAF

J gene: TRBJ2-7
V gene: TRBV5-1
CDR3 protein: ASSSTPAGGEDEQY

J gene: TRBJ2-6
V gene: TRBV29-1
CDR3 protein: SVEESRDRAMGSGISGANVLT

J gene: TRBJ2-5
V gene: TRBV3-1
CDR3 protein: ASSRLRQPQETQY

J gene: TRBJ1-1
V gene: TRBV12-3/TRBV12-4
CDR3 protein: ASKRTVNTEAF

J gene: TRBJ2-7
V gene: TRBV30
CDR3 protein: ASRPGSSYEQY

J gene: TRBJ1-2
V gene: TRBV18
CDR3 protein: ASSAQQGSNYGYT

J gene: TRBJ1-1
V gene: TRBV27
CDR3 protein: ASLSTGGEAF

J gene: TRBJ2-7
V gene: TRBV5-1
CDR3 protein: ASSSATVSYEQY

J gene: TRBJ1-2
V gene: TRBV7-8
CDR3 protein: ASSLQGQELGYT

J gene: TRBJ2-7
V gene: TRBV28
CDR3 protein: ASTGNSLYYEQY

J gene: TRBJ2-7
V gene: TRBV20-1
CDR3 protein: SASPARNEQY

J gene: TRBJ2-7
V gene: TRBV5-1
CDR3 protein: ASSLGGQSYEQY

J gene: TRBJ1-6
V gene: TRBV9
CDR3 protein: ASSASLEEGKLNSPLH

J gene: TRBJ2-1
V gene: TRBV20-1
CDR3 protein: SARGAGRDEQF

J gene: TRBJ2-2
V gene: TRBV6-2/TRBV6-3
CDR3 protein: ASSRDFNTGELF

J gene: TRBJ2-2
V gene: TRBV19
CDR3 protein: ASRSSGELF

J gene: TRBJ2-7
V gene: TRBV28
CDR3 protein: ASTSGLAPYEQY

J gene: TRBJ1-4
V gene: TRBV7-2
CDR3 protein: ASSLWAGGSLKLF

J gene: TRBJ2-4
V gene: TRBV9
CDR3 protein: ASSVAQGPKNIQY

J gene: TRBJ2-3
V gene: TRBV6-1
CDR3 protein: ASGSGRVTQY

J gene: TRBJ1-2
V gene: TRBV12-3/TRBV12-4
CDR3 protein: ASSFSTGGNYGYT